The 6 T cell receptor beta chains below come from one sample, sequenced in a study of cytomegalovirus exposure and HLA in healthy donors. With 60 Vbeta and 13 Jbeta primers, the PCR was carried out. Clones were sequenced by immunoSEQ multiplex PCR, and TCRdb holds only the in-frame ones, with some missing. The table has 100,000 or so clones, 70% to 85% seen once; the top ten hold roughly 5.4%. The sequenced sample was PBMCs. These receptors were collected from a man aged 25 to 40 in good health and CMV-seropositive.

This clone occurred a few times. V gene TRBV20-1 combines with J gene TRBJ2-7, with TRBD1 matching over 7 bases. V was pared by 7 bases and J by 5 bases, with 5 bases of the junction left unmatched. Per the germline V gene, CDR1 is DFQATT and CDR2 is SNEGSKA (reference sequence). The CDR3 is 11 residues long. The CDR3 is CSVLQGHEQYV. CDR3 in DNA: TGCAGTGTCTTACAGGGGCACGAGCAGTACGTC.

The V call is TRBV6-1, the J call TRBJ2-6; 8 nucleotides align to TRBD2. CDR3 length: 14 residues. The J segment lost 3 bases and the V segment lost 7 bases, leaving 2 bases of the junction unmatched. Germline CDR1 is MNHNS and CDR2 is SASEGT. CDR3 protein: CASTGGDGANVLTF. CDR3 DNA: TGTGCCAGCACCGGGGGGGATGGGGCCAACGTCCTGACTTTC.

In this sample, this clone turned up once. The chain has TRBV7-2 and TRBJ1-1; TRBD1 aligns across 10 bases. Germline V CDR1 and CDR2: SGHTA, FQGNSA. The CDR3 spans 15 residues. V was clipped by 3 bases and J by 4 bases; unmatched bases: 5. The CDR3 loop is CASSFYRTGGTEAFF. The CDR3 DNA reads as TGTGCCAGCAGCTTTTATAGGACAGGGGGCACTGAAGCTTTCTTT.

The genes are TRBV5-8 and TRBJ2-1; 10 positions match TRBD2. Trimming removed 1 base from V and 3 bases from J; junction bases left unmatched: 10. This CDR3 is 18 amino acids long. Per germline, CDR1 SGHTS and CDR2 YDEGEE. CDR3 bases: TGTGCCAGCAGCTTGACCTCGACTAGCGGGTTTCACTACAATGAGCAGTTCTTC. Amino acids: CASSLTSTSGFHYNEQFF.

A few counts support this clone. This sample includes further DNA sequences coding for the same CDR3. The CDR3 sequence is CATSRDRGSSYNEQFF. The CDR3 nucleotides read TGTGCCACCAGCAGAGATCGGGGGAGCTCCTACAATGAGCAGTTCTTC. The rearrangement joins TRBV15 to TRBJ2-1; the D gene is possibly TRBD2 (6 bases). The germline V gene has CDR1 LNHNV and CDR2 YYDKDF (reference sequence). Trimming shortened V by 0 bases and J by 0 bases, and 9 bases separated the two germline ends. The CDR3 is 16 residues long. Combining the CDR3 with reference TRBV15 and TRBJ2-1 gives the whole variable domain DAMVIQNPRYQVTQFGKPVTLSCSQTLNHNVMYWYQQKSSQAPKLLFHYYDKDFNNEADTPDNFQSRRPNTSFCFLDIRSPGLGDTAMYLCATSRDRGSSYNEQFFGPGTRLTVL.

The chain has TRBV7-3 and TRBJ2-3; D ambiguous. CDR3 length: 14 residues. Germline CDR1 is SGHTA and CDR2 is FQGTGA. V gave up 5 bases and J gave up 0 bases, with 9 bases separating them. CDR3 amino acids: CASSLEASTDTQYF. The CDR3 DNA is TGTGCCAGCAGCCTCGAGGCTAGCACAGATACGCAGTATTTT.